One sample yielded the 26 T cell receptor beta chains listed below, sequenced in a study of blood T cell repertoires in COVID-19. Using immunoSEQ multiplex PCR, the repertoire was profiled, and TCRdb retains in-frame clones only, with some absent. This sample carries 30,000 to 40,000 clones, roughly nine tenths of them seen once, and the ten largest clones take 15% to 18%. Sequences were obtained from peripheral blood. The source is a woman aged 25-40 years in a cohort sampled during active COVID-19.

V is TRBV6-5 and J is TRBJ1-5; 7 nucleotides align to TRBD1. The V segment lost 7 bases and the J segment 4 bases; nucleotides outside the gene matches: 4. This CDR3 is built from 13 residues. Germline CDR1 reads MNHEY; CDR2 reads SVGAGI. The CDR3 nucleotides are TGTGCCAGCACGCGACAGGGAAATCAGCCCCAGCATTTT. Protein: CASTRQGNQPQHF.

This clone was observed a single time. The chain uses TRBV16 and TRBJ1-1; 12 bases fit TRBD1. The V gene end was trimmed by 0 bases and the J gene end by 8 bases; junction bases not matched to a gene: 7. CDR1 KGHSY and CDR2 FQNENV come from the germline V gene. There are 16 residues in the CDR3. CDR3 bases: TGTGCCAGCAGCCAATCGGGACAGGGGGCAAGGGGCGAAGCTTTCTTT. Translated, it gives CASSQSGQGARGEAFF.

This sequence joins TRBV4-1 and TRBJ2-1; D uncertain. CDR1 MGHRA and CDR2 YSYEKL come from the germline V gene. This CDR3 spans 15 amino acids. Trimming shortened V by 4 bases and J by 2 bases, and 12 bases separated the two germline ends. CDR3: CASSRSEGPYNEQFF. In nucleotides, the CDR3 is TGCGCCAGCAGCCGCAGCGAAGGCCCCTACAATGAGCAGTTCTTC.

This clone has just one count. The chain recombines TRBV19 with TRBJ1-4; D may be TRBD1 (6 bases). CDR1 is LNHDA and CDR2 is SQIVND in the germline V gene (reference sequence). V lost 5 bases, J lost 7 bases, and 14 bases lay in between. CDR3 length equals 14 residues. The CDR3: CASSVGGAGEKLFF. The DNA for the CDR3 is TGTGCCAGTAGTGTTGGGGGGGCCGGTGAAAAACTGTTTTTT.

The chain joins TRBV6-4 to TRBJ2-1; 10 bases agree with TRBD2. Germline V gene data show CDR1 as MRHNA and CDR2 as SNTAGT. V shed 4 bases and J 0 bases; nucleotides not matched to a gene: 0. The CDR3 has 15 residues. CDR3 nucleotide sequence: TGTGCCAGCAGTGGGACTAGCGGCTCCTACAATGAGCAGTTCTTC. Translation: CASSGTSGSYNEQFF.

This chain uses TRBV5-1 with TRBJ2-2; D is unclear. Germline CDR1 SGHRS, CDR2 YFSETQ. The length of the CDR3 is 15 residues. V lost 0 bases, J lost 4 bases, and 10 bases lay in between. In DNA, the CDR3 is TGCGCCAGCAGCTTGGCCCTTAGCTCCACCGGGGAGCTGTTTTTT. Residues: CASSLALSSTGELFF.

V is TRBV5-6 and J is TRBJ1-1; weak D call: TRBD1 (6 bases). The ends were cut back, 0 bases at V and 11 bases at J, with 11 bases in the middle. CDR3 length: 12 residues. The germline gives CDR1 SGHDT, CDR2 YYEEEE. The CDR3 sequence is CASSLATGNAFF. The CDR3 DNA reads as TGTGCCAGCAGCTTGGCCACAGGGAACGCTTTCTTT.

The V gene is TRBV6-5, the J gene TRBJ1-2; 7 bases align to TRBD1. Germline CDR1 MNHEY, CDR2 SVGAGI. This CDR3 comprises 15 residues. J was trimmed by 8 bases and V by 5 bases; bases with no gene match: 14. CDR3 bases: TGTGCCAGCAGTCCGGTGGACAGGACCCCGGACGGCTACACCTTC. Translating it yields CASSPVDRTPDGYTF.

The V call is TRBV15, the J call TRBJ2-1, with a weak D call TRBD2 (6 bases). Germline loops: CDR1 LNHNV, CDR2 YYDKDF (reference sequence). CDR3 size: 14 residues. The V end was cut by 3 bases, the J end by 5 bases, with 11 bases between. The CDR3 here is CATSRGGTDNEQFF. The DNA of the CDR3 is TGTGCCACCAGCAGGGGGGGAACGGACAATGAGCAGTTCTTC.

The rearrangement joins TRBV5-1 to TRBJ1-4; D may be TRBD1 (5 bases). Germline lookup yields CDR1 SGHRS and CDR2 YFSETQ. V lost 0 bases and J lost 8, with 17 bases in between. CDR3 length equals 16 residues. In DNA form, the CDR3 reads TGCGCCAGCAGCTTGGAGGTGGGGGGTTCCGGCGAAAAACTGTTTTTT. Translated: CASSLEVGGSGEKLFF. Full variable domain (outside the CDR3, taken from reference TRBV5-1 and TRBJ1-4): KAGVTQTPRYLIKTRGQQVTLSCSPISGHRSVSWYQQTPGQGLQFLFEYFSETQRNKGNFPGRFSGRQFSNSRSEMNVSTLELGDSALYLCASSLEVGGSGEKLFFGSGTQLSVL.

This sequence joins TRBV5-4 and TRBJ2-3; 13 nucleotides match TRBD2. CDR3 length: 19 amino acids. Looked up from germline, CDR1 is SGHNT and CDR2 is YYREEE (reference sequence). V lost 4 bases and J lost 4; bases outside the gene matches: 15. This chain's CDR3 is CASSLGDRGLAGPADTQYF. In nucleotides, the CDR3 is TGTGCCAGCAGCCTCGGGGACAGGGGACTAGCGGGACCCGCAGATACGCAGTATTTT.

CDR3 region: CASSYSPQSGANVLTF. CDR3 DNA: TGTGCCAGCAGTTACTCGCCACAGTCTGGGGCCAACGTCCTGACTTTC. The chain has TRBV6-2 or TRBV6-3 and TRBJ2-6; D not resolved. CDR1 is MNHEY and CDR2 is SVGEGT in the germline V gene. V gave up 0 bases and J gave up 1 base, with 7 bases separating them. This CDR3 region has 16 residues.

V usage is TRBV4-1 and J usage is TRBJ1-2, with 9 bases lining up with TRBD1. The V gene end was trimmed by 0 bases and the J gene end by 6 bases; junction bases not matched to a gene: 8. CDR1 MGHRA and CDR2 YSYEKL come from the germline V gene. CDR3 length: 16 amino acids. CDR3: CASSQDPPWDRDGYTF. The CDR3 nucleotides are TGCGCCAGCAGCCAAGACCCACCTTGGGACAGGGATGGCTACACCTTC.

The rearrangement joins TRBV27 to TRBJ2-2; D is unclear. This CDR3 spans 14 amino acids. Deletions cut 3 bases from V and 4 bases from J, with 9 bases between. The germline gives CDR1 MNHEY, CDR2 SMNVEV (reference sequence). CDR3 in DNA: TGTGCCAGCAGTTTCCCCGGTACCACCGGGGAGCTGTTTTTT. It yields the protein CASSFPGTTGELFF.

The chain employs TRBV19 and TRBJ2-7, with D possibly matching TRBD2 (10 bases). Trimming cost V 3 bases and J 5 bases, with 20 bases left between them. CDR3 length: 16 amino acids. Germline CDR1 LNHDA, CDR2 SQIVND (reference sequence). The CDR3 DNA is TGTGCCAGTAGTATGGGACAGGGACTAGCGATCGACGAGCAGTACTTC. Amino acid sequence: CASSMGQGLAIDEQYF.

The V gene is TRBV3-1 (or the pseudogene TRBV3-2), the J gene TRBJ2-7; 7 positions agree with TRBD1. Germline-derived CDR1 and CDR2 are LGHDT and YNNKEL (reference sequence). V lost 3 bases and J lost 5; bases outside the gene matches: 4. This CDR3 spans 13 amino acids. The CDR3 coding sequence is TGTGCCAGCAGCCACGACAGGGTCCACGAGCAGTACTTC. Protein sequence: CASSHDRVHEQYF.

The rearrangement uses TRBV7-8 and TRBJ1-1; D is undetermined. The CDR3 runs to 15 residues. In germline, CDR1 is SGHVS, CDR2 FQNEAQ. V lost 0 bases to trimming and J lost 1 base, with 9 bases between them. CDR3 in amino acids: CASSLAGGPNTEAFF. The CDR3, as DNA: TGTGCCAGCAGCTTAGCCGGCGGGCCGAACACTGAAGCTTTCTTT.

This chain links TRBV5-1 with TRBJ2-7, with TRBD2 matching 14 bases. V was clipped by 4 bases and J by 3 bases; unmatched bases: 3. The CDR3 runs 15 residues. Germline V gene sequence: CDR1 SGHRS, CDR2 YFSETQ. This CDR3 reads CASSTGTSGSYEQYF. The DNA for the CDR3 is TGCGCCAGCAGCACCGGGACTAGCGGGAGCTACGAGCAGTACTTC.

The CDR3 sequence: CASSGGQGETQYF. The CDR3 DNA reads as TGCGCCAGCAGCGGCGGACAGGGAGAGACCCAGTACTTC. The V gene is TRBV5-1, the J gene TRBJ2-5; TRBD1 matches 8 bases. Germline trimming cut 4 bases from V and 4 bases from J; bases unmatched to any gene: 3. The CDR3 consists of 13 residues. The germline V gene encodes CDR1 SGHRS and CDR2 YFSETQ.

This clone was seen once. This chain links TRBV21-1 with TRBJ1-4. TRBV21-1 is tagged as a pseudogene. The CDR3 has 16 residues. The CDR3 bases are TGTGCCAGCAGCAAAGCGGGAGGGGATTCAAATGAAAAACTGTTTTTT. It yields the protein CASSKAGGDSNEKLFF.

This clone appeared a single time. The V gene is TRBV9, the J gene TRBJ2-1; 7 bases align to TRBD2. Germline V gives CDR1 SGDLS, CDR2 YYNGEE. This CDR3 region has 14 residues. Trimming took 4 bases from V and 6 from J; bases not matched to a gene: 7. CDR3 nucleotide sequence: TGTGCCAGCAGCCCCCTCGGCGGGAGCAATGAGCAGTTCTTC. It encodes CASSPLGGSNEQFF. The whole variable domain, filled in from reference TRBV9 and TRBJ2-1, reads DSGVTQTPKHLITATGQRVTLRCSPRSGDLSVYWYQQSLDQGLQFLIQYYNGEERAKGNILERFSAQQFPDLHSELNLSSLELGDSALYFCASSPLGGSNEQFFGPGTRLTVL.

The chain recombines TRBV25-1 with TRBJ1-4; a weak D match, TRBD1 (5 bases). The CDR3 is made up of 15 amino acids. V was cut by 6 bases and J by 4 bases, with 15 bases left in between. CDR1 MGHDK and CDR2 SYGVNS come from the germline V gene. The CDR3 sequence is CASRRGDGSNEKLFF. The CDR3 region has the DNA TGTGCCAGCAGGCGGGGGGACGGGAGTAATGAAAAACTGTTTTTT.

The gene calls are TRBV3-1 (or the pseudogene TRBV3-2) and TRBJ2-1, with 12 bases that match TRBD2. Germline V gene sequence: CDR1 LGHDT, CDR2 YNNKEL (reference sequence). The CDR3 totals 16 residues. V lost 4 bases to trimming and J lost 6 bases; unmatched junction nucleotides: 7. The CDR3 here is CASSRMTSGRGNEQFF. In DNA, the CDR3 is TGTGCCAGCAGCCGGATGACTAGCGGGAGAGGCAATGAGCAGTTCTTC.

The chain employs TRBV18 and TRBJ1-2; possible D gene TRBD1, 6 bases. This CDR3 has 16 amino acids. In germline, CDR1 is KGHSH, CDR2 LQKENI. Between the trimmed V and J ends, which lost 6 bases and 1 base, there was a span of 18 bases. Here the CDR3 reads CASSAAPGVSNYGYTF. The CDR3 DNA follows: TGTGCCAGCTCGGCGGCTCCAGGGGTCAGTAACTATGGCTACACCTTC.

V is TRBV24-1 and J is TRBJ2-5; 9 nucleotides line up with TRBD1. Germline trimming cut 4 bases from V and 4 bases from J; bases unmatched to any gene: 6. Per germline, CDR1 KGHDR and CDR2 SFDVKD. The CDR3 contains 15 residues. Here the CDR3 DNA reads TGTGCCACCAGTGACCCCGGGACAGGGACAGAGACCCAGTACTTC. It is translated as CATSDPGTGTETQYF.

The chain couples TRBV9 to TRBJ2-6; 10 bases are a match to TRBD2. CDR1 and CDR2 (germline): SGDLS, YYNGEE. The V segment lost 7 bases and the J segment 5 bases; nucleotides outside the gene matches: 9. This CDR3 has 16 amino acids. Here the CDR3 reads CASEGLAGVRANVLTF. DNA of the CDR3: TGTGCCAGCGAGGGGCTAGCGGGAGTCAGGGCCAACGTCCTGACTTTC.